Below, one T cell receptor (beta chain) is given with its context. TCRdb reprocessed the multiplex PCR reads with MiXCR, giving one entry per CDR3 protein. The profile shows around 50,000 distinct CDR3 sequences, 20% to 25% of them singletons. V trimming: 5 bases; J trimming: 5 bases; junction bases outside the gene matches: 8. Germline V gene lookup returns CDR1 MNHEY and CDR2 SVGAGI. The CDR3 contains 16 residues. The sample belongs to a study of breast tumors, draining lymph nodes, adjacent tissues. This sequence was found in a female donor with breast cancer. Some clones in this sample may be carry-over from other donors' samples. Sequencing was performed on breast tumor tissue. The gene calls are TRBV6-5 and TRBJ1-6; 8 bases are shared with TRBD1. As DNA, the CDR3 is TGTGCCAGCAGTCCCCGACAGGGGCCCAATAATTCACCCCTCCACTTT. It codes for CASSPRQGPNNSPLHF.